This T cell receptor beta chain came from a study of cytomegalovirus exposure and HLA in healthy donors. Turning to the study itself: Membership in the Caucasian-associated ancestry cluster was found for about four fifths of approximately 430 genotyped donors. Regarding the study as a whole: One variant, a missense change in DCLRE1C, was linked in a later analysis to TCR beta V- and J-gene trimming.

Concerning this clone itself: Antigen specificity is unknown.

Germline V lookup: CDR1 KGHSH, CDR2 LQKENI. V was pared by 4 bases and J by 0 bases, with 3 bases of the junction left unmatched. The CDR3 contains 14 residues. Each donor was healthy, and each was a bone marrow donor. The PCR employed 60 Vbeta primers together with 13 Jbeta primers. Only in-frame clones appear in the TCRdb table, and some are missing; sequencing was by immunoSEQ multiplex PCR. The sample records approximately 190,000 clones, around four fifths being singletons. The clonotype originates from a woman aged 45-65 years in good health and CMV-seropositive. The specimen sequenced was PBMCs. The chain uses TRBV18 and TRBJ2-7; 7 nucleotides align to TRBD2. DNA of the CDR3: TGTGCCAGCTCACAGCGGGGCAACTCCTACGAGCAGTACTTC. It encodes CASSQRGNSYEQYF.